This T cell receptor beta chain stems from a study of blood T cell repertoires in COVID-19. CDR3 length equals 17 residues. In germline, CDR1 is SGHVS, CDR2 FQNEAQ. The V and J ends lost 8 bases and 0 bases, in that order; junction bases with no gene match: 11. Profiling relied on immunoSEQ multiplex PCR, and the TCRdb table lists in-frame clones only, not all of them. Among 100,000 to 150,000 clones listed, roughly 90% were seen once. Sequencing input: peripheral blood. The chain couples TRBV7-8 to TRBJ2-2; 8 bases agree with TRBD2. The receptor comes from a man aged 45-65 years with acute or convalescent COVID-19. As DNA, the CDR3 is TGTGCCAGCGACCCGGGAGGGCCTATCTCGAACACCGGGGAGCTGTTTTTT. It specifies CASDPGGPISNTGELFF.